These 20 T cell receptor beta chains were all obtained from the same sample, sequenced in a study of blood T cell repertoires in COVID-19. The assay was immunoSEQ multiplex PCR, and TCRdb's table has in-frame clones only and misses some. Altogether about 200,000 clones are present, 75% to 90% being singletons, with the ten largest covering 5.1%. The sample comprised peripheral blood. The receptors were gathered from a human donor in a cohort sampled during active COVID-19.

This clone has only a few counts. The gene calls are TRBV4-3 and TRBJ1-5; D perhaps matches TRBD1 (5 bases). The CDR3 length is 14 residues. Germline CDR1 is LGHNA and CDR2 is YSLEER. The V end lost 0 bases, the J end lost 6 bases, and 9 bases lay between the germline ends. This chain's CDR3 is CASSQDRGTQPQHF. Here the CDR3 DNA reads TGCGCCAGCAGCCAAGATCGGGGGACTCAGCCCCAGCATTTT.

V is TRBV7-3 and J is TRBJ1-2, with 7 bases aligning to TRBD1. This CDR3 is built from 14 residues. J was trimmed by 5 bases and V by 2 bases; bases with no gene match: 5. CDR1 is SGHTA, CDR2 FQGTGA, per germline. CDR3 loop: CASSLRQGHYGYTF. CDR3 nucleotide sequence: TGTGCCAGCAGCTTACGACAGGGCCATTATGGCTACACCTTC.

A few counts support this clone. The V gene is TRBV2, the J gene TRBJ2-2; 7 bases are shared with TRBD2. The trim removed 10 bases at V and 0 bases at J, leaving 5 bases unmatched. This CDR3 region has 14 residues. The germline V gene encodes CDR1 SNHLY and CDR2 FYNNEI. In DNA, the CDR3 is TGTGCCATACTGAGCGGGACGAACACCGGGGAGCTGTTTTTT. Residues: CAILSGTNTGELFF.

The rearrangement links TRBV19 to TRBJ2-7, with TRBD1 identical over 7 bases. There are 14 residues in the CDR3. V was pared by 6 bases and J by 4 bases, with 9 bases of the junction left unmatched. Germline-derived CDR1 and CDR2 are LNHDA and SQIVND (reference sequence). The CDR3 nucleotides read TGTGCCAGTAGGGAGAACAGGGGAGTGTACGAGCAGTACTTC. Its protein product is CASRENRGVYEQYF.

This chain uses TRBV24-1 with TRBJ1-5; D is unresolved. Trimming shortened V by 7 bases and J by 1 base, and 7 bases separated the two germline ends. The CDR3 runs to 13 residues. Germline CDR1 reads KGHDR; CDR2 reads SFDVKD. Here the CDR3 reads CATRDGSNQPQHF. The DNA for the CDR3 is TGTGCCACCAGAGACGGGAGCAATCAGCCCCAGCATTTT.

The chain links TRBV10-1 to TRBJ2-5; D is ambiguous. V lost 4 bases and J 7 bases, leaving 13 bases between the germline ends. CDR1 and CDR2 (germline): WNHNN, SYGVQD (reference sequence). This CDR3 region has 13 residues. The CDR3 protein is CASSVDCYGTQYF. The CDR3 region has the DNA TGCGCCAGCAGTGTAGACTGCTATGGGACCCAGTACTTC.

The J gene is TRBJ2-3, the V gene TRBV4-2; D is perhaps TRBD2 (6 bases). CDR1 and CDR2 (germline): LGHNA, YNFKEQ. With 0 bases removed from V and 5 bases from J, the gap between germline ends came to 12 bases. There are 15 residues in the CDR3. The CDR3 coding sequence is TGTGCCAGCAGCCAAGATGGGTGGGAGGAAGATACGCAGTATTTT. This translates into CASSQDGWEEDTQYF.

Only a few counts were recorded for this clone. The V call is TRBV5-1, the J call TRBJ2-5; maybe TRBD2 (7 bases). CDR3 length: 15 amino acids. Trimming cost V 7 bases and J 4 bases, with 20 bases left between them. The germline gives CDR1 SGHRS, CDR2 YFSETQ. The DNA of the CDR3 is TGCGCCAGCGCTAACTGGGCGGGGGCGCGAGAGACCCAGTACTTC. Translation: CASANWAGARETQYF.

This clone was seen once. The rearrangement uses TRBV25-1 and TRBJ2-1; 10 nucleotides align to TRBD2. The CDR3 is 16 amino acids. The ends lost 4 bases at V and 1 base at J; junction bases unmatched: 4. Germline V lookup: CDR1 MGHDK, CDR2 SYGVNS. The CDR3, as DNA: TGTGCCAGCAGTGCGGGACTAGCGCGATCCTACAATGAGCAGTTCTTC. Translating it yields CASSAGLARSYNEQFF.

The chain couples TRBV12-3 or TRBV12-4 to TRBJ1-1, with D perhaps TRBD1 (5 bases). V dropped 7 bases and J dropped 11 bases, with 20 bases sitting between them. The CDR3 is 13 amino acids. This CDR3 reads CASTLGDLGGAFF. The CDR3 DNA reads TGTGCCAGCACCCTAGGGGATTTAGGTGGGGCTTTCTTT.

The chain links TRBV27 to TRBJ1-2; TRBD1 matches 8 bases. Unmatched junction bases numbered 3, after V lost 6 bases and J lost 0 bases. CDR3 length: 14 residues. In germline, CDR1 is MNHEY, CDR2 SMNVEV (reference sequence). The DNA for the CDR3 is TGTGCCAGCAGAAGGGACAGGACTAACTATGGCTACACCTTC. Protein sequence: CASRRDRTNYGYTF.

The chain uses TRBV3-1 (or the pseudogene TRBV3-2) and TRBJ1-5; D gene unclear. This CDR3 is built from 16 residues. V shed 1 base and J shed 0 bases, with 10 bases lying between them. Germline CDR1 is LGHDT and CDR2 is YNNKEL (reference sequence). CDR3 DNA: TGTGCCAGCAGCCAAGGTGCCGGGGTTAGCAATCAGCCCCAGCATTTT. This translates into CASSQGAGVSNQPQHF.

The chain employs TRBV28 and TRBJ2-7; 10 nucleotides line up with TRBD1. The CDR3 length is 16 residues. Trimming at V came to 5 bases and at J to 6 bases, leaving 13 bases not matched to a gene. Germline V gives CDR1 MDHEN, CDR2 SYDVKM. CDR3 nucleotide sequence: TGTGCCAGCAGTGGGGGGACAGGGGCCGTTAGGGGCGAGCAGTACTTC. Translating it yields CASSGGTGAVRGEQYF. The full variable domain, its missing parts supplied by reference TRBV28 and TRBJ2-7, is DVKVTQSSRYLVKRTGEKVFLECVQDMDHENMFWYRQDPGLGLRLIYFSYDVKMKEKGDIPEGYSVSREKKERFSLILESASTNQTSMYLCASSGGTGAVRGEQYFGPGTRLTVT.

The chain has TRBV12-3 or TRBV12-4 and TRBJ2-7, with D possibly being TRBD2 (6 bases). Deletions cut 6 bases from V and 5 bases from J, with 14 bases between. The CDR3 extends over 13 amino acids. The CDR3 DNA sequence: TGTGCCAGCAGGCAAACTAGCCCCGACGAGCAGTACTTC. Protein sequence: CASRQTSPDEQYF.

J is TRBJ2-5 and V is TRBV11-2; TRBD2 agrees at 11 bases. Germline V lookup: CDR1 SGHAT, CDR2 FQNNGV. This CDR3 is built from 18 residues. V lost 2 bases, J lost 0 bases, and 8 bases stayed unmatched. CDR3 protein: CASSLLVASGRHQETQYF. In nucleotides, the CDR3 is TGTGCCAGCAGCTTACTTGTTGCTAGCGGGAGGCACCAAGAGACCCAGTACTTC.

V and J are TRBV5-1 and TRBJ1-2; TRBD1 aligns across 7 bases. Looked up from germline, CDR1 is SGHRS and CDR2 is YFSETQ. The CDR3 totals 14 residues. The ends lost 4 bases at V and 4 bases at J; junction bases unmatched: 7. CDR3 in DNA: TGCGCCAGCAGCCCGATGGACAGGCCCTATGGCTACACCTTC. Its protein is CASSPMDRPYGYTF.

The chain is built from TRBV7-9 and TRBJ2-7, with D maybe TRBD2 (5 bases). The CDR3 is 14 amino acids. V lost 4 bases, J lost 1 base, and 11 bases lay in between. The germline CDR1 and CDR2 sequences are SEHNR and FQNEAQ (reference sequence). CDR3 amino acids: CASSSPSGSYEQYF. The CDR3 region has the DNA TGTGCCAGCAGCTCCCCGAGCGGTTCCTACGAGCAGTACTTC.

V and J are TRBV3-1 (or the pseudogene TRBV3-2) and TRBJ1-3; 8 bases line up with TRBD1. V shed 4 bases, J shed 8 bases, and the junction held 4 bases outside the gene matches. The germline CDR1 and CDR2 sequences are LGHDT and YNNKEL (reference sequence). The CDR3 runs to 13 residues. The CDR3 region is CASSPQQGDTIYF. The CDR3 coding sequence is TGTGCCAGCAGCCCCCAACAGGGGGACACCATATATTTT.

The rearrangement links TRBV7-2 to TRBJ2-7; 8 bases agree with TRBD2. Germline V lookup: CDR1 SGHTA, CDR2 FQGNSA. The ends lost 3 bases at V and 1 base at J; junction bases unmatched: 2. The length of the CDR3 is 14 residues. Here the CDR3 DNA reads TGTGCCAGCAGCTTGACTAGCGCGTCCTACGAGCAGTACTTC. This translates into CASSLTSASYEQYF.

There are a few counts of this clone. This chain joins TRBV6-1 and TRBJ2-7; TRBD2 matches at 11 bases. The CDR3 covers 16 residues. Germline-derived CDR1 and CDR2 are MNHNS and SASEGT. Trimming removed 2 bases from V and 3 bases from J; junction bases left unmatched: 6. The CDR3, as DNA: TGTGCCAGCAGTGAATGGCCGGGACTAGCGGTCTACGAGCAGTACTTC. Translating gives CASSEWPGLAVYEQYF.